This T cell receptor beta chain was documented in a study of OX40 agonist ivuxolimab in advanced cancers. The wider study: The dose-escalation cohort was over 65% male, with a mean age of about 56 years, ranging about 20 to 79. Study results and caveats: Antigen targets of the expanded peripheral T cells went undetermined. In general, CD8+ T cells held more expanded clones than CD4+ did, on average.

Trimming removed 3 bases from V and 2 bases from J, with 6 bases in between. The CDR3 has 13 residues. The germline V gene has CDR1 SGHRS and CDR2 YFSETQ. TCRdb's table, derived via immunoSEQ multiplex PCR, lists solely in-frame clones and lacks some. The sample shows about 69,000 clones, about three quarters of them seen only once. Remarks on this clone: What it binds is unknown.

This TCR was recovered from an adult with an advanced solid tumor such as melanoma, head and neck, liver or kidney cancer. This specimen was CD4+ or CD8+ T cells sorted from blood, taken in a trial of the OX40 agonist ivuxolimab. The chain is built from TRBV5-1 and TRBJ1-3; no clear D. The CDR3 protein is CASSSRPGNTIYF. The CDR3 bases are TGCGCCAGCAGCTCGAGACCTGGAAACACCATATATTTT.